This T cell receptor (beta chain) derives from a study of cytomegalovirus exposure and HLA in healthy donors. PCR employed 60 Vbeta and 13 Jbeta primers. TCRdb's copy holds only in-frame clones and misses some; the assay was immunoSEQ multiplex PCR. The sample has some 74,000 clones; 80% are singletons. Sample: PBMCs. This TCR came from a male donor in good health and CMV-seronegative.

CDR3 sequence reads: CASSSHSSNQPQHF. The CDR3 DNA reads as TGTGCCAGCAGCTCACACAGTAGCAATCAGCCCCAGCATTTT. The gene calls are TRBV7-9 and TRBJ1-5; D gene unclear. V was pared by 4 bases and J by 0 bases, with 7 bases between. The CDR3 has 14 residues. Germline V gives CDR1 SEHNR, CDR2 FQNEAQ (reference sequence).